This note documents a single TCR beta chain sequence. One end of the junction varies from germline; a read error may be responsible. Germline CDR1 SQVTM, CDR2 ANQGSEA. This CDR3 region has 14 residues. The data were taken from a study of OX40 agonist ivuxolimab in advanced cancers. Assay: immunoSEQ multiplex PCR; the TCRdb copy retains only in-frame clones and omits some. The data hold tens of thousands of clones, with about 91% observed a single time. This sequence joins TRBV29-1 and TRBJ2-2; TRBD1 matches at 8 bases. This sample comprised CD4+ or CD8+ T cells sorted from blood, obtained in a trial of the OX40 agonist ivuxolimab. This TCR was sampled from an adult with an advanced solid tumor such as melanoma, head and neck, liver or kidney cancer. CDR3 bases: TGCAGCTTTGAGGGGGACAGGATGGAAGGGGAGCTGTTTTTT. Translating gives CSFEGDRMEGELFF.